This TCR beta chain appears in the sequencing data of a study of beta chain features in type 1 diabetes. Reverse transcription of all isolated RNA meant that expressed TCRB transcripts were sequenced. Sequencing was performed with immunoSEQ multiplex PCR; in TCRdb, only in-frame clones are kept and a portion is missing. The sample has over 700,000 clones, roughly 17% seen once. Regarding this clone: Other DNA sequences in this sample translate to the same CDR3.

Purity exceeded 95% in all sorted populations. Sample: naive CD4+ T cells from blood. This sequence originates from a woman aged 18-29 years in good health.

CDR3 in amino acids: CASSRTSGAYEQYF. The CDR3 region has the DNA TGTGCCAGCAGCCGGACTAGCGGAGCCTACGAGCAGTACTTC. The chain uses TRBV7-2 and TRBJ2-7; 10 bases fit TRBD2. The germline CDR1 and CDR2 sequences are SGHTA and FQGNSA. The CDR3 runs 14 residues. The J segment lost 2 bases and the V segment lost 5 bases, leaving 3 bases of the junction unmatched.